Listed below are T cell receptor beta chains from one sample, sequenced in a study of T cells in Graves' hyperthyroidism and ophthalmopathy. Via MiXCR, TCRdb re-called the multiplex PCR reads, giving one row per CDR3 protein. The sample records around 400,000 distinct CDR3 sequences, over 10% being singletons. The material sequenced was blood. These receptors originate from a woman aged 18-29 years with Graves' hyperthyroidism. CDR3s include the opening cysteine and the closing phenylalanine or tryptophan. Fields, in order: D gene, J gene, clone size, V gene, CDR3 length, CDR3 DNA, CDR3 protein. A D gene is named only where the DNA matches it firmly. Clone size is shown for a subset of rows, as once, few, many or a class of expanded clone.

- | TRBJ2-7 | - | TRBV5-4 | 16 | TGTGCCAGCAGCTTGGACCCGGGACTCACCTACTACGAGCAGTACTTC | CASSLDPGLTYYEQYF
TRBD2 | TRBJ2-1 | many | TRBV7-3 | 15 | TGTGCCAGCAGCCCTCGGGGTAGCGGGGGGTCCCCGCAGTTCTTC | CASSPRGSGGSPQFF
TRBD2 | TRBJ2-3 | few | TRBV4-3 | 23 | TGCGCCAGCAGCCAAACCCCGACCTTAACCGGGACTAGCGGAGCCGGGGGTGAAGATACGCAGTATTTT | CASSQTPTLTGTSGAGGEDTQYF
TRBD1 | TRBJ2-7 | many | TRBV5-1 | 13 | TGCGCCAGCTCGGGACAGCCGACCTACGAGCAGTACTTC | CASSGQPTYEQYF
- | TRBJ2-5 | many | TRBV20-1 | 12 | TGCAGTGCTAACTGGGAGTCTCAAATTCAGTACTTC | CSANWESQIQYF
- | TRBJ1-1 | many | TRBV5-1 | 14 | TGCGCCAGCACCGAAACCAACAGAAACACTGAAGCTTTCTTT | CASTETNRNTEAFF
- | TRBJ1-2 | - | TRBV24-1 | 12 | TGTGCCACCAGTGATGTAGGGGATGACTACACCTTC | CATSDVGDDYTF
TRBD2 | TRBJ2-7 | many | TRBV7-8 | 16 | TGTGCCAGCAGCTTAGCGTTTGGCGGGGGGGCGCGAGAGCAGTACTTC | CASSLAFGGGAREQYF
TRBD2 | TRBJ2-3 | - | TRBV5-1 | 16 | TGCGCCAGCAGCTACACGACTAGCGGGGGCGGGGATACGCAGTATTTT | CASSYTTSGGGDTQYF
- | TRBJ2-5 | many | TRBV28 | 14 | TGTGCCAGCAGTGAATACAGGAAACAAGAGTCCCAGTACTTC | CASSEYRKQESQYF
- | TRBJ1-4 | many | TRBV24-1 | 15 | TGTGCCACCAGTGACCCCACCGCGTCCGTAGAAAAACTGTTTTTT | CATSDPTASVEKLFF
- | TRBJ1-1 | many | TRBV19 | 15 | TGTGCCAGCACGGGGACCCTCAGGTCTTACACTGAAGCTTTCTTT | CASTGTLRSYTEAFF
TRBD1 | TRBJ1-1 | many | TRBV12-3/TRBV12-4 | 12 | TGTGCCAGCAGGGGGACAGCCAATGAAGCTTTCTTT | CASRGTANEAFF
- | TRBJ2-3 | many | TRBV12-3/TRBV12-4 | 12 | TGTGCCAGCAACCAGGGAGTAGATACGCAGTATTTT | CASNQGVDTQYF
- | TRBJ2-7 | once | TRBV20-1 | 12 | TGCAGTGCTAGAGCGGGCCGCTACGAGCAGTACTTC | CSARAGRYEQYF
- | TRBJ2-4 | many | TRBV3-1 | 13 | TGTGCCAGCAGCCAAGCCGGGGAGAACATTCAGTACTTC | CASSQAGENIQYF
- | TRBJ2-5 | - | TRBV10-2 | 14 | TGCGCCAGCACCCCGGTAGGCCGTGGAGAGACCCAGTACTTC | CASTPVGRGETQYF
- | TRBJ2-3 | many | TRBV5-8 | 15 | TGTGCCAGCAGCCAACATGGGGCCTCCACAGATACGCAGTATTTT | CASSQHGASTDTQYF
- | TRBJ2-7 | many | TRBV6-1 | 15 | TGTGCCAGCACCCACCAACTGACAGGTCCCTACGAGCAGTACTTC | CASTHQLTGPYEQYF
- | TRBJ2-1 | - | TRBV25-1 | 16 | TGTGCCAGCAGTGAATCCACAGGGAGCTCCTACAATGAGCAGTTCTTC | CASSESTGSSYNEQFF
- | TRBJ2-7 | few | TRBV19 | 14 | TGTGCCAGTAGTATAGTATCCCGGAACTACGAGCAGTACTTC | CASSIVSRNYEQYF
- | TRBJ2-1 | many | TRBV19 | 16 | TGTGCCAGTAGTATACAAGGGGCCGCATCCTACAATGAGCAGTTCTTC | CASSIQGAASYNEQFF
TRBD1 | TRBJ2-7 | many | TRBV28 | 16 | TGTGCCAGCAGTCCCTTGGGGACAGGGTTCCTCTACGAGCAGTACTTC | CASSPLGTGFLYEQYF
TRBD1 | TRBJ1-2 | - | TRBV28 | 14 | TGTGCCAGCAGTCAACCGGAGGGGGCAAGGGGCTACACCTTC | CASSQPEGARGYTF
TRBD2 | TRBJ2-4 | - | TRBV7-9 | 19 | TGTGCCAGCAGCTTACATGTGGCTAGCGGGAGGAGCGTCAAAAACATTCAGTACTTC | CASSLHVASGRSVKNIQYF
- | TRBJ1-2 | few | TRBV13 | 13 | TGTGCCAGCAGACCCGGAGGGGACTATGGCTACACCTTC | CASRPGGDYGYTF
TRBD2 | TRBJ2-3 | many | TRBV6-1 | 14 | TGTGCCAGCAGGACTAGCGGGAGGACAGATACGCAGTATTTT | CASRTSGRTDTQYF
TRBD1 | TRBJ2-7 | many | TRBV18 | 14 | TGTGCCAGCTCACGGGGGACAGGGGGCGACGAGCAGTACTTC | CASSRGTGGDEQYF
- | TRBJ2-3 | many | TRBV27 | 14 | TGTGCCAGCAGTCGACAGACTAGCACAGATACGCAGTATTTT | CASSRQTSTDTQYF
TRBD1 | TRBJ1-6 | few | TRBV4-3 | 18 | TGCGCCAGCAGCCAAGGAACAGGGGGCTGGTCCTATAATTCACCCCTCCACTTT | CASSQGTGGWSYNSPLHF
TRBD1 | TRBJ1-3 | - | TRBV5-5 | 16 | TGTGCCAGCAGCTTGGAGGAGGGGGCGCGTGGAAACACCATATATTTT | CASSLEEGARGNTIYF
- | TRBJ2-2 | - | TRBV5-5 | 16 | TGTGCCAGCAGCCCCCGAGGGGGGCAGAACACCGGGGAGCTGTTTTTT | CASSPRGGQNTGELFF